These T cell receptor beta chains were read from a single sample in a study of T-cell memory formation after mild COVID-19. TCRdb reanalysed the 5' RACE reads using MiXCR and keeps one entry per CDR3 protein. The sample includes 55,000 to 75,000 distinct CDR3 sequences, 28% of them seen just once. Sequencing was carried out using PBMCs or a T cell subset sorted from them (not recorded which). Every receptor here comes from a man younger than 30 who had mild COVID-19 (a few samples of this study predate the infection). Cell type and time point are not known. CDR3s include the opening cysteine and the closing phenylalanine or tryptophan. A D gene is named only where the DNA matches it firmly. Clone sizes are given selectively: once, few, many, or a class where the clone is expanded.

>few|.|TRBJ2-3|TRBV3-1
TGTGCCAGCAGCCAAGGTTTGGACAGCTACACAGATACGCAGTATTTT
CASSQGLDSYTDTQYF
>few|.|TRBJ1-1|TRBV2
TGTGCCAGCAGTGAATGGGGGGGCACTGAAGCTTTCTTT
CASSEWGGTEAFF
>.|.|TRBJ2-2|TRBV4-1
TGCGCCAGCAGCGCGCGGTGGGACACCGGGGAGCTGTTTTTT
CASSARWDTGELFF
>many|.|TRBJ2-7|TRBV6-5
TGTGCCAGCAGTTACTCGGGCTCCTACGAGCAGTACTTC
CASSYSGSYEQYF
>.|.|TRBJ1-4|TRBV5-6
TGTGCCAGCAGCTTTCATCTGGAGGCAACTAATGAAAAACTGTTTTTT
CASSFHLEATNEKLFF
>.|.|TRBJ1-1|TRBV30
TGTGCCTGGAGTAGGAACACTGAAGCTTTCTTT
CAWSRNTEAFF
>few|TRBD2|TRBJ2-7|TRBV4-2
TGTGCCAGCAGCCAGACTAGCGGGAGCTACGAGCAGTACTTC
CASSQTSGSYEQYF
>once|TRBD1|TRBJ1-5|TRBV27
TGTGCCAGCAGTCTACAGGGGACCCTAGGGGATCAGCCCCAGCATTTT
CASSLQGTLGDQPQHF
>.|TRBD2|TRBJ2-1|TRBV7-6
TGTGCCAGCAGCCTCGGGACTAGCGGGGCTGAGTTCTTC
CASSLGTSGAEFF
>once|TRBD2|TRBJ2-3|TRBV7-8
TGTGCCAGCAGCTTACCCCGTAGCGGGGGGGCCTGGACAGATACGCAGTATTTT
CASSLPRSGGAWTDTQYF
>.|.|TRBJ1-2|TRBV7-9
TGTGCCAGCAGCTTCTCGGGAGTCATTACGGCCTATGGCTACACCTTC
CASSFSGVITAYGYTF
>.|TRBD1|TRBJ2-3|TRBV27
TGTGCCAGCAGCAACTACGGGACAGGGGCAGATACGCAGTATTTT
CASSNYGTGADTQYF
>.|.|TRBJ1-2|TRBV9
TGTGCCAGCAGCGTAGAGGGAGTTTATTATGGCTACACCTTC
CASSVEGVYYGYTF
>.|TRBD1|TRBJ1-4|TRBV7-9
TGTGCCAGCAGCGACGACAGGGGGCGAGAAAAACTGTTTTTT
CASSDDRGREKLFF
>few|.|TRBJ2-1|TRBV2
TGTGCCAGCAAGGGAAATGAGCAGTTCTTC
CASKGNEQFF
>.|TRBD1|TRBJ2-2|TRBV27
TGTGCCAGCAGTTTACAATGGGACAGCAAAACCACCGGGGAGCTGTTTTTT
CASSLQWDSKTTGELFF
>few|.|TRBJ1-4|TRBV29-1
TGCAGCGTTTCGCGGGACGCCCCGAATGAAAAACTGTTTTTT
CSVSRDAPNEKLFF
>few|TRBD2|TRBJ2-3|TRBV4-2
TGTGCCAGCAGCCCCGGACTAGCTACAGATACGCAGTATTTT
CASSPGLATDTQYF
>few|TRBD2|TRBJ2-3|TRBV5-1
TGCGCCAGCACCCCCCAAGCGGGGGCCCCCGATACGCAGTATTTT
CASTPQAGAPDTQYF
>.|.|TRBJ2-1|TRBV7-8
TGTGCCAGCAGCCCTAGCGCCTACAATGAGCAGTTCTTC
CASSPSAYNEQFF
>.|.|TRBJ2-1|TRBV12-3/TRBV12-4
TGTGCCAGCAGTCCCCACCTGGCCTTCGGGGATGAGCAGTTCTTC
CASSPHLAFGDEQFF
>.|.|TRBJ2-7|TRBV4-1
TGCGCCAGCAGCCAAGGACCGGGCCTCGTCTACGAGCAGTACTTC
CASSQGPGLVYEQYF
>.|TRBD1|TRBJ2-7|TRBV18
TGTGCCAGCTCACCCGGACAGGGGGCCGTTTTTCCTTACGAGCAGTACTTC
CASSPGQGAVFPYEQYF
>.|.|TRBJ1-5|TRBV6-2/TRBV6-3
TGTGCCAGCAGTTACCGGGATGCCGGCAATCAGCCCCAGCATTTT
CASSYRDAGNQPQHF
>many|.|TRBJ2-5|TRBV12-3/TRBV12-4
TGTGCCAGCTCTGGATCTCAAGAGACCCAGTACTTC
CASSGSQETQYF
>.|.|TRBJ2-3|TRBV9
TGTGCCAGCAGCGTAGCTCTTCTCACAGATACGCAGTATTTT
CASSVALLTDTQYF
>.|.|TRBJ1-2|TRBV30
TGTGCCTGGGGACTCTCCCCACCTTACGGCTACACCTTC
CAWGLSPPYGYTF
>.|.|TRBJ1-4|TRBV19
TGTGCCAGTAGGCCTGAGGGGATTCTGTCGAATGAAAAACTGTTTTTT
CASRPEGILSNEKLFF
>.|TRBD1|TRBJ1-5|TRBV24-1
TGTGCCACCAGTGATGGACAGGGCCTCAATCAGCCCCAGCATTTT
CATSDGQGLNQPQHF
>.|.|TRBJ2-1|TRBV24-1
TGTGCCACCAGTGATCTAGACGGGTCAATTTCTGAGCAGTTCTTC
CATSDLDGSISEQFF
>.|.|TRBJ2-7|TRBV4-1
TGCGCCAGCAGCCAAGGTCAGGGGAGAGAGCAGTACTTC
CASSQGQGREQYF
>few|TRBD1|TRBJ2-3|TRBV5-1
TGCGCCAGCAGCTCGCGGACAGGGCGGCCAGATACGCAGTATTTT
CASSSRTGRPDTQYF
>.|.|TRBJ2-3|TRBV4-3
TGCGCCAGCAGCCAAGAGGCGGTTAGGGTAAGCACAGATACGCAGTATTTT
CASSQEAVRVSTDTQYF
>.|.|TRBJ2-5|TRBV7-6
TGTGCCAGCAGCTTCCGGGACACGGAGACCCAGTACTTC
CASSFRDTETQYF
>.|.|TRBJ1-5|TRBV12-3/TRBV12-4
TGTGCCAGCAGTTCCGACGGTCCCAATCAGCCCCAGCATTTT
CASSSDGPNQPQHF
>once|.|TRBJ2-5|TRBV6-6
TGTGCCAGCAGCCCTGTGGCACAACAAGAGACCCAGTACTTC
CASSPVAQQETQYF
>few|.|TRBJ2-1|TRBV5-4
TGTGCCAGCAGATACGGACCCCGATCCTACAATGAGCAGTTCTTC
CASRYGPRSYNEQFF
>few|.|TRBJ1-2|TRBV10-3
TGTGCCATCAGTGAGTCACCGGTGGTGTCCTATGGCTACACCTTC
CAISESPVVSYGYTF
>.|.|TRBJ1-2|TRBV6-2/TRBV6-3
TGTGCCACCCTCGGCTCCCGACAGGAACTTTACTATGGCTACACCTTC
CATLGSRQELYYGYTF
>.|.|TRBJ2-5|TRBV4-3
TGCGCCAGCAGCCAAGATTTGGGAAGCTGGGAGACCCAGTACTTC
CASSQDLGSWETQYF
>.|TRBD2|TRBJ2-5|TRBV4-3
TGCGCCAGCAGCCGATCAGCGGGGAGCCAAGAGACCCAGTACTTC
CASSRSAGSQETQYF
>.|.|TRBJ2-2|TRBV7-9
TGTGCCAGCAGCCCGGTGGACTCCAACACCGGGGAGCTGTTTTTT
CASSPVDSNTGELFF
>.|.|TRBJ2-7|TRBV23-1
TGCGCCACACTCCCTTCGGGGCTATCCTACGAGCAGTACTTC
CATLPSGLSYEQYF
>.|.|TRBJ2-2|TRBV5-6
TGTGCCAGCAGCATCAGGGGGACGGGACTCGGGGAGCTGTTTTTT
CASSIRGTGLGELFF
>.|.|TRBJ1-2|TRBV7-9
TGTGCCAGCAGCGAACAAGTTTATGGCTACACCTTC
CASSEQVYGYTF
>few|.|TRBJ1-5|TRBV12-3/TRBV12-4
TGTGCCAGCAGTCTACGGGACATATATCAGCCCCAGCATTTT
CASSLRDIYQPQHF
>.|TRBD1|TRBJ1-4|TRBV12-3/TRBV12-4
TGTGCCAGCAGTTTAAGAGGACAGGGGGATGAAAAACTGTTTTTT
CASSLRGQGDEKLFF
>.|.|TRBJ1-1|TRBV27
TGTGCCAGCAGTACGGGGCGTACTGAAGCTTTCTTT
CASSTGRTEAFF
>once|TRBD1|TRBJ2-1|TRBV6-5
TGTGCCAGCAGATCACAGGGGCCCAATGAGCAGTTCTTC
CASRSQGPNEQFF
>.|.|TRBJ2-3|TRBV7-2
TGTGCCAGCAGCTTATTTTCGGGAGAAACAGATACGCAGTATTTT
CASSLFSGETDTQYF
>.|.|TRBJ2-2|TRBV6-5
TGTGCCAGCAGTTACGGGCAGATCACCGGGGAGCTGTTTTTT
CASSYGQITGELFF
>few|.|TRBJ2-1|TRBV6-2/TRBV6-3
TGTGCCAGCAGTTACTCGAATGAGCAGTTCTTC
CASSYSNEQFF
>.|.|TRBJ2-5|TRBV5-4
TGTGCCAGCAGCCCGACTAGTCGCCCCGAGACCCAGTACTTC
CASSPTSRPETQYF
>few|TRBD2|TRBJ2-7|TRBV4-2
TGTGCCAGCAGCCACGGGGGGACTTCCTACGAGCAGTACTTC
CASSHGGTSYEQYF
>.|.|TRBJ2-3|TRBV12-3/TRBV12-4
TGTGCCAGCAGTACCCTAGGGGCAGATACGCAGTATTTT
CASSTLGADTQYF
>.|.|TRBJ1-2|TRBV20-1
TGCAGTGCTAGTGGAGGACAGCGGGGTGGCTACACCTTC
CSASGGQRGGYTF
>.|.|TRBJ2-2|TRBV4-3
TGCGCCAGCAGCCAAGATCAGGGAGACACCGGGGAGCTGTTTTTT
CASSQDQGDTGELFF
>few|.|TRBJ2-7|TRBV21-1
TGTGCCAAGCCCCCGGGAGGGCCGGCGGACGAGCAGTACTTC
CAKPPGGPADEQYF
>few|.|TRBJ2-1|TRBV12-3/TRBV12-4
TGTGCCAGCAGTTGGAACAATGAGCAGTTCTTC
CASSWNNEQFF
>few|TRBD1|TRBJ1-5|TRBV12-3/TRBV12-4
TGTGCCAGCAGTTTAGAGGGACAGGGAACCGGTCAGCCCCAGCATTTT
CASSLEGQGTGQPQHF